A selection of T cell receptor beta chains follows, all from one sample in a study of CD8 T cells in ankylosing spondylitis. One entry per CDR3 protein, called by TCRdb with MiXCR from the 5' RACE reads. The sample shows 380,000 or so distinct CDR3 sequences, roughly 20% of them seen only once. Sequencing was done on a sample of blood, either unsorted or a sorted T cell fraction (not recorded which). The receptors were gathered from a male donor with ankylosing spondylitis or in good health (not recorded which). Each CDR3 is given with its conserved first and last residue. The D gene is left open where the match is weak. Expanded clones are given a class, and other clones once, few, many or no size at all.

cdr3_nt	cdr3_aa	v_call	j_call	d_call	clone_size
TGTGCCAGCCAGAGGGGAACTAACTATGGCTACACCTTC	CASQRGTNYGYTF	TRBV12-3/TRBV12-4	TRBJ1-2	.	.
TGTGCCAGCAGCCGGGACCTATCCTACGAGCAGTACTTC	CASSRDLSYEQYF	TRBV3-1	TRBJ2-7	.	.
TGCGCCAGCAGTGTACTGGGGGGCAACACCATATATTTT	CASSVLGGNTIYF	TRBV10-2	TRBJ1-3	.	few
TGTGCCAGCAGCACCCAAACAGGCCCCGGGCCCAACATTCAGTACTTC	CASSTQTGPGPNIQYF	TRBV9	TRBJ2-4	.	few
TGTGCCAGCGGGGGGGGCAAATTGGTCGCAGATACGCAGTATTTT	CASGGGKLVADTQYF	TRBV9	TRBJ2-3	.	.
TGCAGCGCTCTCCCACCACCCCTTGGCAGACAAGAGACCCAGTACTTC	CSALPPPLGRQETQYF	TRBV29-1	TRBJ2-5	.	.
TGTGCCACCAGTGATCCTAACGCCCGGGCTTTCAACACCGGGGAGCTGTTTTTT	CATSDPNARAFNTGELFF	TRBV24-1	TRBJ2-2	.	.
TGCAGTGCTAGAGGTAGCGGCCTGAACACCGGGGAGCTGTTTTTT	CSARGSGLNTGELFF	TRBV20-1	TRBJ2-2	.	few
TGTGCCAGCAGTCTAATATCAAACCCTTACAATGAGCAGTTCTTC	CASSLISNPYNEQFF	TRBV12-3/TRBV12-4	TRBJ2-1	.	.
TGTGCCAGCAGTGAGGTCGGTGAGCAGTACTTC	CASSEVGEQYF	TRBV7-2	TRBJ2-7	.	.
TGTGCCAGCAGCCTAGGGGGAGGGTACACCGGGGAGCTGTTTTTT	CASSLGGGYTGELFF	TRBV12-3/TRBV12-4	TRBJ2-2	.	few
TGTGCCATCCAAGCCACCGGGGAGCTGTTTTTT	CAIQATGELFF	TRBV10-3	TRBJ2-2	.	.
TGTGCCAGCAGCTTAGGACAGGGCCTCGAGCAGTACTTC	CASSLGQGLEQYF	TRBV11-2	TRBJ2-7	TRBD1	.
TGCGCCAGCAGCCAAGATCTTCTAAAAGGATTGGATCAGTTCTTC	CASSQDLLKGLDQFF	TRBV4-1	TRBJ2-1	.	.
TGTGCCAGCAGCCCATATGGGGGAGGAATGAACACTGAAGCTTTCTTT	CASSPYGGGMNTEAFF	TRBV7-3	TRBJ1-1	.	.
TGTGCCAGCAGTCCCGGGCCCACAGATACGCAGTATTTT	CASSPGPTDTQYF	TRBV6-4	TRBJ2-3	.	many
TGTGCCAGCAGCGTATCGGGGCTTTTCGAGACCCAGTACTTC	CASSVSGLFETQYF	TRBV9	TRBJ2-5	.	few
TGTGCCAGCAGTTTGGGGCTGAGCTCCTACGAGCAGTACTTC	CASSLGLSSYEQYF	TRBV12-3/TRBV12-4	TRBJ2-7	.	many